This T cell receptor beta chain was recorded in a study of cytomegalovirus exposure and HLA in healthy donors. Findings of the study overall: Presence/absence analyses assumed roughly uniform sequencing depth across donors. An analysis was carried out later, and it reportedly showed fewer N-insertions in an Asian-associated ancestry cluster than the approximately 710-donor mean.

Regarding this clone: What it recognizes is unknown.

Healthy bone marrow donors made up the cohort. The germline V gene encodes CDR1 KGHSH and CDR2 LQKENI. The V end lost 0 bases, the J end lost 5 bases, and 7 bases lay between the germline ends. The CDR3 is 13 residues long. Vbeta (60) and Jbeta (13) primers were used in the PCR. Repertoires were generated with immunoSEQ multiplex PCR, while TCRdb's copy carries only in-frame clones and drops some. In the table there are about 140,000 clones, 79% of which are singletons. This clonotype originated in a man between 18 and 29 years old in good health and CMV-seronegative. The material sequenced was PBMCs. This rearrangement joins TRBV18 to TRBJ2-5; D uncertain. The DNA for the CDR3 is TGTGCCAGCTCACCACCGTCTGCGGAGACCCAGTACTTC. As protein: CASSPPSAETQYF. Supplemented by reference TRBV18 and TRBJ2-5, the full variable domain reads NAGVMQNPRHLVRRRGQEARLRCSPMKGHSHVYWYRQLPEEGLKFMVYLQKENIIDESGMPKERFSAEFPKEGPSILRIQQVVRGDSAAYFCASSPPSAETQYFGPGTRLLVL.